The subject of this entry is one T cell receptor (beta chain). The antigen remains undetermined. Trimming stripped 7 bases from V and 3 bases from J, with 14 bases between. The CDR3 consists of 13 residues. Germline lookup yields CDR1 SQVTM and CDR2 ANQGSEA. This sample is part of a study of type 1 regulatory T cells. Study at large: This in vitro CD4 product, T-allo10, is enriched for Tr1 cells and alloantigen-specific.

TCRdb analysed the reads with MiXCR anew, one entry per CDR3 protein. The sample contains 65,000 to 80,000 distinct CDR3 sequences, less than 25% of which appear only once. The study, taken as a whole, reports: Compared with non-Tr1 cells, Tr1 cells showed a narrower TCR repertoire.

The chain carries TRBV29-1 and TRBJ2-3; D might be TRBD2 (6 bases). Material: cultured type 1 regulatory T (Tr1) cells, either the whole culture or a sorted fraction (not recorded which). The receptor comes from a human donor in good health. The CDR3 nucleotides read TGCAGCGCCTGTCTCGGAGGGACAGATACGCAGTATTTT. Its translation: CSACLGGTDTQYF.